These 27 T cell receptor beta chains came from one sample sequenced in a study of blood T cells in healthy people across ages. Combining a sample-barcoded 5' primer with a J-beta primer mix, a second PCR ran for roughly 6 to 12 cycles. TCRdb analysed the 5' RACE reads with MiXCR anew, one entry per CDR3 protein. This sample has around 1.5 million distinct CDR3 sequences, with roughly 45% found just once. Specimen: blood. These receptors all come from a woman in her late teens or twenties in good health.

The chain couples TRBV11-2 to TRBJ2-1, with 7 bases that match TRBD2. The CDR3 consists of 15 residues. The V and J ends lost 9 bases and 2 bases, in that order; junction bases with no gene match: 10. Germline V lookup: CDR1 SGHAT, CDR2 FQNNGV. CDR3 protein: CASSYPGRAYNEQFF. The CDR3 DNA reads TGTGCCAGTTCCTATCCGGGGAGGGCCTACAATGAGCAGTTCTTC.

The chain recombines TRBV18 with TRBJ1-2, with D unresolved. Germline CDR1 is KGHSH and CDR2 is LQKENI. The germline V and J ends were trimmed by 3 bases and 2 bases, with 10 bases remaining between them. CDR3 length equals 14 residues. This CDR3 is CASSPLDENYGYTF. CDR3 bases: TGTGCCAGCTCACCTCTGGACGAGAACTATGGCTACACCTTC.

In this sample, this clonotype turned up a few times. V gene TRBV5-4 combines with J gene TRBJ2-4; 12 bases align to TRBD2. CDR3 size: 18 residues. With V trimmed by 2 bases and J by 8 bases, 14 bases remained unmatched. In germline, CDR1 is SGHNT, CDR2 YYREEE (reference sequence). The CDR3 DNA reads TGTGCCAGCAGCTTCAAGGTTCCTAGCGGGAGGGGTTCGCACATTCAGTACTTC. It encodes CASSFKVPSGRGSHIQYF.

This clonotype appeared a few times. V and J are TRBV12-3 or TRBV12-4 and TRBJ2-3; 13 bases fit TRBD2. The V gene end was trimmed by 6 bases and the J gene end by 3 bases; junction bases not matched to a gene: 6. This CDR3 contains 16 residues. CDR3 region: CASSRGGLAGTDTQYF. CDR3 bases: TGTGCCAGCAGCCGGGGGGGACTAGCGGGGACAGATACGCAGTATTTT.

This clonotype has only a few counts. The CDR3 coding sequence is TGCGCCAGCAGCCAAGCGGCGTCTTTCTACGAGCAGTACTTC. This gives the protein CASSQAASFYEQYF. This chain connects TRBV4-1 to TRBJ2-7, with D unresolved. This CDR3 comprises 14 residues. V was clipped by 1 base and J by 3 bases, with 10 bases between them. Germline-derived CDR1 and CDR2 are MGHRA and YSYEKL.

This clonotype occurred a few times. This chain connects TRBV20-1 to TRBJ2-2; 9 bases agree with TRBD2. Germline values: CDR1 DFQATT, CDR2 SNEGSKA (reference sequence). J gave up 2 bases and V 6 bases, and 7 bases lay outside the gene matches. The CDR3 has 15 amino acids. CDR3 in amino acids: CSASLSGSNTGELFF. CDR3 DNA: TGCAGTGCCTCCCTTAGCGGGAGCAACACCGGGGAGCTGTTTTTT.

V is TRBV9 and J is TRBJ1-2; 8 bases are shared with TRBD1. The ends lost 0 bases at V and 8 bases at J; junction bases unmatched: 9. This CDR3 comprises 15 residues. Per the germline V gene, CDR1 is SGDLS and CDR2 is YYNGEE. DNA of the CDR3: TGTGCCAGCAGCGTAGATCCCGGGACAGGTTCCGGCTACACCTTC. Residues: CASSVDPGTGSGYTF.

Concerning this clonotype: Compared with germline, one end of the junction differs, possibly owing to a read error. The chain carries TRBV3-1 and TRBJ2-1; the match to TRBD1 covers 8 bases. The CDR3 runs 16 residues. Germline V gives CDR1 LGHDT, CDR2 YNNKEL (reference sequence). The CDR3 spells CASSQEVDRAHNEQFF. CDR3 coding DNA: TGCGCCAGCAGCCAAGAGGTGGACAGGGCCCACAATGAGCAGTTCTTC.

This rearrangement joins TRBV12-3 or TRBV12-4 to TRBJ1-1, with D possibly TRBD1 on 5 matching bases. Trimming left V 10 bases short and J 1 base short, with 7 bases between. The CDR3 loop spans 11 amino acids. CDR3 nucleotide sequence: TGTGCCACCGACAGGAACACTGAAGCTTTCTTT. Encoded protein: CATDRNTEAFF.

The chain is built from TRBV28 and TRBJ2-5; D is tentatively TRBD1 or TRBD2 (5 bases each). This CDR3 has 14 amino acids. V gave up 6 bases and J gave up 5 bases, with 16 bases separating them. Germline CDR1 and CDR2: MDHEN and SYDVKM. The CDR3: CASRFLGRRETQYF. CDR3 nucleotides: TGTGCCAGCAGATTTTTGGGACGACGGGAGACCCAGTACTTC.

The J gene is TRBJ2-6, the V gene TRBV20-1; TRBD1 matches at 8 bases. Germline CDR1 and CDR2: DFQATT and SNEGSKA (reference sequence). V was pared by 1 base and J by 0 bases, with 8 bases of the junction left unmatched. CDR3 length equals 18 residues. CDR3 sequence reads: CSARGGGQATSGANVLTF. CDR3 sequence (DNA): TGCAGTGCTAGAGGTGGGGGACAGGCGACCTCTGGGGCCAACGTCCTGACTTTC.

This chain joins TRBV20-1 and TRBJ2-7; maybe TRBD2 (5 bases). With the DNA end fitting TRBJ2-5 better, the J assignment may be wrong. The CDR3 is made up of 13 amino acids. Germline V lookup: CDR1 DFQATT, CDR2 SNEGSKA (reference sequence). CDR3 amino acids: CSARVGNQETQYF. DNA of the CDR3: TGCAGTGCTAGAGTCGGGAATCAAGAGACCCAGTACTTC.

The chain couples TRBV7-9 to TRBJ1-1; 7 bases align to TRBD1. Trimming at V came to 2 bases and at J to 4 bases, leaving 7 bases not matched to a gene. From germline, CDR1 is SEHNR and CDR2 FQNEAQ (reference sequence). This CDR3 has 15 amino acids. The DNA for the CDR3 is TGTGCCAGCAGCTTAAAGGGGGCCCCGAGCACTGAAGCTTTCTTT. It is translated as CASSLKGAPSTEAFF.

This clonotype was seen many times. The V call is TRBV7-2, the J call TRBJ2-7; 9 bases are shared with TRBD1. Trimming removed 5 bases from V and 1 base from J; junction bases left unmatched: 6. The CDR3 totals 15 residues. Germline V gene sequence: CDR1 SGHTA, CDR2 FQGNSA. CDR3 residues: CASSVPGQGSYEQYF. As DNA, the CDR3 is TGTGCCAGCAGCGTACCGGGACAGGGATCCTACGAGCAGTACTTC.

The gene calls are TRBV29-1 and TRBJ2-7; D is perhaps TRBD2 (5 bases). Germline V gene sequence: CDR1 SQVTM, CDR2 ANQGSEA. The CDR3 covers 14 residues. Trimming took 4 bases from V and 0 from J, leaving 13 bases between them. The CDR3 reads CSVVPGVISYEQYF. CDR3 DNA sequence: TGCAGCGTTGTGCCCGGGGTGATCTCCTACGAGCAGTACTTC.

This clonotype was detected only a few times. The chain combines TRBV25-1 with TRBJ2-3; D call uncertain. This CDR3 region has 15 residues. Germline V gene data show CDR1 as MGHDK and CDR2 as SYGVNS. The germline V and J ends were trimmed by 3 bases and 2 bases, with 12 bases remaining between them. The CDR3 here is CASSDTRANTDTQYF. In DNA form, the CDR3 reads TGTGCCAGCAGTGATACAAGGGCTAACACAGATACGCAGTATTTT.

This chain links TRBV5-5 with TRBJ2-1; D is unresolved. The V end was cut by 3 bases, the J end by 10 bases, with 8 bases between. The CDR3 runs 11 residues. Germline V lookup: CDR1 SGHKS, CDR2 YYEKEE (reference sequence). The chain's CDR3 is CASSSIVEQFF. The DNA of the CDR3 is TGTGCCAGCAGCTCCATTGTAGAGCAGTTCTTC.

The chain combines TRBV5-1 with TRBJ1-2; a possible D gene is TRBD1 (5 bases). Trimming removed 0 bases from V and 4 bases from J, with 10 bases in between. Germline V gene data show CDR1 as SGHRS and CDR2 as YFSETQ. CDR3 size: 14 residues. The DNA for the CDR3 is TGCGCCAGCAGCTTGGCCGGGGACGCCTATGGCTACACCTTC. This gives the protein CASSLAGDAYGYTF.

This clonotype appeared a few times. The chain joins TRBV29-1 to TRBJ1-1; 7 bases are a match to TRBD1. With 5 bases clipped from V and 3 bases from J, the junction kept 12 bases outside the gene matches. CDR1 SQVTM and CDR2 ANQGSEA come from the germline V gene. CDR3 length: 15 residues. The CDR3, as DNA: TGCAGCGTTATGGTGCTGCGACAGGGATACACTGAAGCTTTCTTT. Protein: CSVMVLRQGYTEAFF.

The chain carries TRBV27 and TRBJ2-1; the D call may be TRBD1 or TRBD2 (5 bases each). The V gene's germline CDR1 is MNHEY and CDR2 SMNVEV (reference sequence). The V gene lost 6 bases and the J gene lost 15 bases, with 21 bases spanning the gap. This CDR3 has 13 residues. CDR3 DNA sequence: TGTGCCAGCAGATTAGGTAGTGGGGTGGGGGTGTTCTTC. Its translation is CASRLGSGVGVFF.

This clonotype was counted a few times. The chain carries TRBV12-3 or TRBV12-4 and TRBJ2-6; D may be TRBD2 (6 bases). V lost 7 bases to trimming and J lost 0 bases, with 19 bases between them. The CDR3 is 18 amino acids. The CDR3 DNA reads TGTGCCAGCATCACTATGGGACTGGGATTCTCTGGGGCCAACGTCCTGACTTTC. Amino acids: CASITMGLGFSGANVLTF.

This chain connects TRBV20-1 to TRBJ1-1, with D uncertain. V was pared by 5 bases and J by 2 bases, with 9 bases between. CDR3 length: 12 amino acids. Per germline, CDR1 DFQATT and CDR2 SNEGSKA (reference sequence). For the CDR3, the DNA is TGCAGTGCTCTCCGTCTAAACACTGAAGCTTTCTTT. Translation: CSALRLNTEAFF.

The chain is built from TRBV20-1 and TRBJ2-7, with a possible D match to TRBD1 (6 bases). The CDR3 contains 14 residues. The V end lost 5 bases, the J end lost 0 bases, and 14 bases lay between the germline ends. Per the germline V gene, CDR1 is DFQATT and CDR2 is SNEGSKA (reference sequence). CDR3: CSARGQSGSYEQYF. In DNA form, the CDR3 reads TGCAGTGCTCGAGGACAGTCCGGCTCCTACGAGCAGTACTTC.

V is TRBV25-1 and J is TRBJ2-1; the D is unclear. The J call may be incorrect, as the DNA end agrees better with TRBJ2-7. Germline CDR1 and CDR2: MGHDK and SYGVNS. There are 13 residues in the CDR3. The CDR3 sequence is CASSSRSYNEQYF. CDR3 bases: TGTGCCAGCAGTTCTCGCTCCTACAATGAGCAGTACTTC.

This rearrangement joins TRBV12-3 or TRBV12-4 to TRBJ2-7; weak D call: TRBD2 (6 bases). TRBJ2-5 explains the end of the DNA better; the J call may be wrong. The CDR3 sequence is 15 residues long. CDR3 protein: CASSLVAGGRKTQYF. CDR3 coding DNA: TGTGCCAGCAGTTTAGTTGCCGGGGGAAGAAAGACCCAGTACTTC.

V is TRBV21-1 and J is TRBJ1-2; TRBD1, the table's D call, was not compared with the DNA. TRBV21-1 is assigned pseudogene status. CDR3 length: 14 residues. CDR3 sequence reads: CASGSLGRADGYTF. CDR3 bases: TGTGCCAGCGGGTCCCTAGGCAGGGCAGATGGCTACACCTTC.

Only a few counts were recorded for this clonotype. The chain couples TRBV7-6 to TRBJ2-1; 9 bases align to TRBD2. V gave up 3 bases and J gave up 4 bases; unmatched junction bases: 4. The CDR3 consists of 15 residues. The germline V gene has CDR1 SGHVS and CDR2 FNYEAQ. The CDR3 DNA reads TGTGCCAGCAGCTTTATGACTAGCGGATACAATGAGCAGTTCTTC. Translated: CASSFMTSGYNEQFF.